Following are 8 T cell receptor beta chains from one sample sequenced in a study of blood T cell repertoires in COVID-19. Sequencing was performed with immunoSEQ multiplex PCR; in TCRdb, only in-frame clones are kept and a portion is missing. The sample records about 180,000 clones, more than 75% being singletons. The sequenced sample consisted of peripheral blood. Every receptor here comes from a person aged 70 to 80 with COVID-19, enrolled during active disease.

This clone was observed a single time. The J gene is TRBJ2-3, the V gene TRBV6-1, with 8 bases fitting TRBD1. Trimming at V came to 4 bases and at J to 8 bases, leaving 20 bases not matched to a gene. Germline V gene lookup returns CDR1 MNHNS and CDR2 SASEGT. The CDR3 consists of 18 residues. The chain's CDR3 is CASSVTFGGRGLDGTQYF. CDR3 DNA: TGTGCCAGCAGTGTAACCTTTGGGGGCAGGGGGCTGGATGGTACGCAGTATTTT.

V is TRBV28 and J is TRBJ2-1; D possibly corresponds to TRBD1 (8 bases). Germline V CDR1 and CDR2: MDHEN, SYDVKM. Between the trimmed V and J ends, which lost 5 bases and 0 bases, there was a span of 26 bases. The CDR3 spans 20 residues. The CDR3 loop is CASSPWTGTGGGSSYNEQFF. The CDR3 coding sequence is TGTGCCAGCAGTCCGTGGACAGGGACCGGCGGCGGGAGCTCCTACAATGAGCAGTTCTTC. The full variable domain, completed using reference TRBV28 and TRBJ2-1, is DVKVTQSSRYLVKRTGEKVFLECVQDMDHENMFWYRQDPGLGLRLIYFSYDVKMKEKGDIPEGYSVSREKKERFSLILESASTNQTSMYLCASSPWTGTGGGSSYNEQFFGPGTRLTVL.

The rearrangement links TRBV28 to TRBJ1-1; 8 nucleotides agree with TRBD1. V shed 6 bases and J 5 bases; nucleotides not matched to a gene: 14. CDR1 MDHEN and CDR2 SYDVKM come from the germline V gene. The CDR3 runs to 16 residues. CDR3 sequence reads: CASRSLSRGRRTEAFF. Written as DNA, the CDR3 is TGTGCCAGCAGGTCCCTGAGCAGGGGGCGCCGGACTGAAGCTTTCTTT.

Here the CDR3 DNA reads TGTGCCAGCAGTGGGATTGGAGGCCCTAGCTCCTACGAGCAGTACTTC. It specifies CASSGIGGPSSYEQYF. The J gene is TRBJ2-7, the V gene TRBV6-1; D possibly corresponds to TRBD2 (5 bases). The CDR3 runs to 16 residues. Trimming removed 4 bases from V and 0 bases from J, with 16 bases in between. Germline CDR1 and CDR2: MNHNS and SASEGT.

This sequence joins TRBV19 and TRBJ1-5, with D perhaps TRBD1 (6 bases). V lost 6 bases and J 4 bases, leaving 16 bases between the germline ends. The CDR3 extends over 15 amino acids. Germline CDR1 reads LNHDA; CDR2 reads SQIVND (reference sequence). CDR3 protein: CASRTSTGINQPQHF. CDR3 coding DNA: TGTGCCAGTAGGACCTCTACAGGGATTAATCAGCCCCAGCATTTT.

This chain links TRBV2 with TRBJ2-7, with D possibly matching TRBD2 (6 bases). The CDR3 has 17 residues. From germline, CDR1 is SNHLY and CDR2 FYNNEI. V was shortened by 3 bases and J by 4 bases, with 22 bases between the two germline ends. The CDR3: CASSEADAEGLEYEQYF. The DNA of the CDR3 is TGTGCCAGCAGTGAGGCTGATGCGGAGGGGTTAGAGTACGAGCAGTACTTC.

The V call is TRBV18, the J call TRBJ2-1; 7 bases match TRBD2. J gave up 9 bases and V 0 bases, and 5 bases lay outside the gene matches. The CDR3 has 14 amino acids. CDR1 KGHSH and CDR2 LQKENI come from the germline V gene. CDR3 DNA: TGTGCCAGCTCACCACCGGCCCGGGAGGTTGAGCAGTTCTTC. Protein product: CASSPPAREVEQFF.

This clone came up once. The chain employs TRBV27 and TRBJ1-5; D is perhaps TRBD1 (6 bases). CDR3 length equals 16 residues. Trimming left V 1 base short and J 2 bases short, with 12 bases between. The germline gives CDR1 MNHEY, CDR2 SMNVEV (reference sequence). The CDR3 DNA sequence: TGTGCCAGCAGTTTATTGGGGGGGCTAGGCAATCAGCCCCAGCATTTT. Protein: CASSLLGGLGNQPQHF.